This T cell receptor (beta chain) was recorded in a study of CD8+CD57+ T cells in acquired aplastic anemia. This CDR3 has 13 residues. Trimming stripped 4 bases from V and 6 bases from J, with 12 bases between. Germline V gene lookup returns CDR1 MGHDK and CDR2 SYGVNS. The use of genomic DNA as template underpinned the TCR beta VDJ and CDR3 profiling. MiXCR was run by TCRdb on the reads, yielding one entry per CDR3 protein. The sample contains roughly 61,000 distinct CDR3 sequences, 55% to 70% of which appear only once. By flow cytometry, patients selected for sequencing had shown an expansion of CD8+CD57+ cells.

The material sequenced was sorted CD4+, CD8+, or CD8+CD57+ T cells (not recorded which) from PBMCs. The chain has TRBV25-1 and TRBJ1-2; D is unclear. The origin of this receptor is a human donor with aplastic anemia. This CDR3 reads CASSVSALDGYTF. The CDR3 DNA reads as TGTGCCAGCAGTGTATCGGCATTAGATGGCTACACCTTC.